Given below is one T cell receptor (beta chain) in context. Its antigen is currently unknown. This entry belongs to a study of a mutant IDH1 vaccine in newly diagnosed glioma. On the study more broadly: Patients came in for eight vaccinations, in weeks 1, 3, 5, 7, 11, 15, 19 and 23. Sex distribution of treated patients was roughly 62% male and approximately 38% female; mean age was roughly 37 years.

The CDR3 contains 14 residues. CDR1 LNHDA and CDR2 SQIVND come from the germline V gene (reference sequence). Trimming left V 6 bases short and J 1 base short, with 12 bases between. TCRdb's copy holds only in-frame clones and misses some; the assay was immunoSEQ multiplex PCR. The sample records about 38,000 clones, roughly 74% being singletons. Regarding the study as a whole: Pseudoprogression seemed unlinked to shifts in top peripheral T cell clonotypes.

Sample time point: week 5, during vaccination. The content of each vaccine dose was 300 ug of mutant IDH1 20-mer peptide, and topical imiquimod accompanied it. Specimen: PBMCs, collected from a glioma patient whose treatment included an IDH1 peptide vaccine. The TCR comes from a man aged 40-49 years with glioma. This chain joins TRBV19 and TRBJ1-1; a weak D match, TRBD1 (6 bases). CDR3 nucleotides: TGTGCCAGTAGGGTACAGGGCGGGAACACTGAAGCTTTCTTT. Protein product: CASRVQGGNTEAFF.